The clone carrying this T cell receptor beta chain showed up just a few times. Its specificity is unknown. Amplification used 60 Vbeta primers and 13 Jbeta primers. Profiled with immunoSEQ multiplex PCR; TCRdb holds only in-frame clones, not every one. The profile shows roughly 200,000 clones, 9.5% of them singletons. V gave up 3 bases and J gave up 1 base, with 10 bases separating them. Per the germline V gene, CDR1 is LNHDA and CDR2 is SQIVND (reference sequence). The CDR3 is 15 amino acids. The data originate from a study of cytomegalovirus exposure and HLA in healthy donors. Overall study findings and caveats: Reportedly, cytomegalovirus status was diagnosed with high sensitivity and specificity. Presence/absence analysis assumed near-uniform sequencing depth across donors. Based on reports, TCR beta sequences accurately predicted HLA-A and HLA-B alleles for most subjects.

Sample: PBMCs. The chain employs TRBV19 and TRBJ2-1, with TRBD1 as a possible D gene (5 bases). This receptor was obtained from a young woman in good health and CMV-seropositive. The CDR3 sequence is CASSIQGRSYNEQFF. The CDR3 DNA is TGTGCCAGTAGTATTCAGGGCAGATCCTACAATGAGCAGTTCTTC.